The 14 T cell receptor beta chains in this list originate from one sample, sequenced in a study of vaccination and CD4 T cells after COVID-19. Which antigens these TCRs recognize remains unknown. The Oncomine TCR Beta short-read assay sequenced DNA from cultured CD4+ T cells. TCRdb fed the PCR reads into MiXCR, producing one record per CDR3 protein. The sample records more than 10,000 distinct CDR3 sequences, 45% to 60% being singletons. Treatment defined: approximately 11-day PBMC culture with coronavirus spike peptide pools or control peptides (ViraFEST assay). Sequenced input: CD4+ T cells from blood, cultured in vitro. The receptors derive from a human donor who had recovered from COVID-19.

J is TRBJ1-1 and V is TRBV7-2, with unresolved D. There are 14 residues in the CDR3. The ends were cut back, 5 bases at V and 6 bases at J, with 16 bases in the middle. Germline values: CDR1 SGHTA, CDR2 FQGNSA. The CDR3, as DNA: TGTGCCAGCAGCCCCCGCGAGGGCGAGTCTGAAGCTTTCTTT. This translates into CASSPREGESEAFF.

The chain carries TRBV6-1 and TRBJ1-2; D gene uncertain. The CDR3 has 15 residues. Trimming cost V 5 bases and J 3 bases, with 16 bases left between them. Germline V lookup: CDR1 MNHNS, CDR2 SASEGT. CDR3 nucleotide sequence: TGTGCCAGCAGTCAGGACCGGATACGGGACTATGGCTACACCTTC. Its translation is CASSQDRIRDYGYTF.

The chain recombines TRBV5-4 with TRBJ1-2; D may be TRBD1 (6 bases). V gave up 1 base and J gave up 8 bases, with 12 bases separating them. The CDR3 is 13 residues long. Germline V lookup: CDR1 SGHNT, CDR2 YYREEE (reference sequence). This chain's CDR3 is CASSLPQGLGYTF. In DNA form, the CDR3 reads TGTGCCAGCAGCTTGCCCCAGGGGCTGGGCTACACCTTC.

This chain connects TRBV7-6 to TRBJ1-2; D unclear. This CDR3 contains 15 residues. V shed 5 bases and J shed 2 bases, with 15 bases lying between them. Germline CDR1 is SGHVS and CDR2 is FNYEAQ. CDR3 sequence reads: CASSPVSLQNYGYTF. In nucleotides, the CDR3 is TGTGCCAGCAGCCCGGTTTCTCTACAGAACTATGGCTACACCTTC.

The chain carries TRBV6-2 or TRBV6-3 and TRBJ1-5, with no clear D. This CDR3 region has 14 residues. CDR1 and CDR2 (germline): MNHEY, SVGEGT. Trimming took off 10 bases at V and 0 bases at J, with 13 bases between the two ends. Here the CDR3 reads CATTDVNSNQPQHF. CDR3 DNA: TGTGCCACCACGGACGTTAATAGCAATCAGCCCCAGCATTTT.

This chain joins TRBV12-3 or TRBV12-4 and TRBJ1-2; 7 nucleotides agree with TRBD1. The CDR3 is 13 residues long. J gave up 4 bases and V 8 bases, and 7 bases lay outside the gene matches. The CDR3 DNA follows: TGTGCCAGCGCGACAGGGCCTATCTATGGCTACACCTTC. Amino acid sequence: CASATGPIYGYTF.

The chain is built from TRBV25-1 and TRBJ2-6; D ambiguous. Trimming took 4 bases from V and 0 from J, leaving 13 bases between them. The germline V gene encodes CDR1 MGHDK and CDR2 SYGVNS. The CDR3 has 17 residues. Written as DNA, the CDR3 is TGTGCCAGCAGTGCCCTCACGACCCACTCTGGGGCCAACGTCCTGACTTTC. Its translation: CASSALTTHSGANVLTF.

CDR3 DNA sequence: TGTGCCAGCACAAGCGGGGCTAGCACAGATACGCAGTATTTT. It yields the protein CASTSGASTDTQYF. The rearrangement links TRBV6-1 to TRBJ2-3, with 7 bases identical to TRBD2. CDR3 size: 14 residues. In germline, CDR1 is MNHNS, CDR2 SASEGT. The J segment lost 0 bases and the V segment lost 7 bases, leaving 4 bases of the junction unmatched.

The rearrangement uses TRBV20-1 and TRBJ2-1; 9 nucleotides align to TRBD2. The V segment lost 6 bases and the J segment 8 bases; nucleotides outside the gene matches: 20. This CDR3 spans 17 amino acids. The germline gives CDR1 DFQATT, CDR2 SNEGSKA (reference sequence). The chain's CDR3 is CSAVDWVAGALWDEQFF. The CDR3 DNA is TGCAGTGCCGTGGACTGGGTAGCGGGGGCTCTTTGGGATGAGCAGTTCTTC.

This chain joins TRBV5-4 and TRBJ1-1, with a possible D match to TRBD1 (5 bases). The germline CDR1 and CDR2 sequences are SGHNT and YYREEE (reference sequence). Trimming shortened V by 1 base and J by 6 bases, and 10 bases separated the two germline ends. This CDR3 contains 13 residues. CDR3: CASSLQGGAEAFF. The DNA of the CDR3 is TGTGCCAGCAGCTTGCAGGGCGGGGCTGAAGCTTTCTTT.

This clonotype was seen only a few times. The chain couples TRBV20-1 to TRBJ1-2, with D unclear. The CDR3 consists of 11 residues. V was pared by 1 base and J by 7 bases, with 7 bases between. CDR1 DFQATT and CDR2 SNEGSKA come from the germline V gene (reference sequence). This chain's CDR3 is CSARATGGYTF. The CDR3 nucleotides read TGCAGTGCTAGAGCTACGGGTGGCTACACCTTC.

This clonotype occurred a few times. The gene calls are TRBV6-1 and TRBJ1-2, with D hard to call. The V end lost 2 bases, the J end lost 4 bases, and 11 bases lay between the germline ends. Germline CDR1 is MNHNS and CDR2 is SASEGT. The CDR3 contains 14 residues. The CDR3 protein is CASSENALGYGYTF. In nucleotides, the CDR3 is TGTGCCAGCAGTGAAAATGCACTAGGCTATGGCTACACCTTC.

The chain has TRBV2 and TRBJ2-5; the D gene could be TRBD1 or TRBD2 (5 bases each). Germline CDR1 reads SNHLY; CDR2 reads FYNNEI. V dropped 5 bases and J dropped 5 bases, with 15 bases sitting between them. This CDR3 comprises 14 residues. The CDR3 is CASSRDRVTETQYF. CDR3 nucleotides: TGTGCCAGCAGTCGGGACCGGGTAACGGAGACCCAGTACTTC.

This sequence joins TRBV4-1 and TRBJ2-1, with 7 nucleotides matching TRBD1. V was clipped by 3 bases and J by 4 bases; unmatched bases: 6. Per the germline V gene, CDR1 is MGHRA and CDR2 is YSYEKL. The CDR3 totals 15 residues. The CDR3 protein is CASSHLRDRYNEQFF. CDR3 in DNA: TGCGCCAGCAGCCATCTCCGGGACAGATACAATGAGCAGTTCTTC.